The present entry profiles one TCR beta chain with its context. The source of the sample is a study of blood T cell repertoires in COVID-19. Profiling relied on immunoSEQ multiplex PCR, and the TCRdb table lists in-frame clones only, not all of them. Of around 220,000 clones listed, roughly 90% are singletons. Which cohort a participant joined came from the clinical history participants gave. J lost 3 bases, V lost 6 bases, and 12 bases had no gene match. The germline gives CDR1 SEHNR, CDR2 FQNEAQ (reference sequence). The length of the CDR3 is 17 residues. V gene TRBV7-9 combines with J gene TRBJ2-3, with 10 bases aligning to TRBD2. The sequence came from a woman aged 25 to 45 with acute COVID-19. The source material was PBMCs or T cells enriched from blood (not recorded which). The CDR3 DNA follows: TGTGCCAGCAGAGGAGTAGCGGGAGGAGGGAGGACAGATACGCAGTATTTT. Translation gives CASRGVAGGGRTDTQYF.